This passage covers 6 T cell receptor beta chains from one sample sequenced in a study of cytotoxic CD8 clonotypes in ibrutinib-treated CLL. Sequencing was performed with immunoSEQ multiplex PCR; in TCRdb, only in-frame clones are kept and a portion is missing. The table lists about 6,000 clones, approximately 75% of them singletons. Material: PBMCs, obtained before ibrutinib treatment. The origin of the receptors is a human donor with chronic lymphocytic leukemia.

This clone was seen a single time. This CDR3 is CASSPGQGDTGELFF. CDR3 in DNA: TGTGCCAGCTCACCGGGACAGGGAGACACCGGGGAGCTGTTTTTT. The chain links TRBV18 to TRBJ2-2; 9 nucleotides align to TRBD1. This CDR3 contains 15 residues. The germline V gene has CDR1 KGHSH and CDR2 LQKENI. Germline trimming cut 3 bases from V and 3 bases from J; bases unmatched to any gene: 2.

CDR3 region: CASSLALNKNEQYF. DNA of the CDR3: TGCGCCAGCAGCTTGGCACTAAACAAGAACGAGCAGTACTTC. The genes are TRBV5-1 and TRBJ2-7; D uncertain. Per germline, CDR1 SGHRS and CDR2 YFSETQ. CDR3 length equals 14 residues. Trimming stripped 0 bases from V and 5 bases from J, with 12 bases between.

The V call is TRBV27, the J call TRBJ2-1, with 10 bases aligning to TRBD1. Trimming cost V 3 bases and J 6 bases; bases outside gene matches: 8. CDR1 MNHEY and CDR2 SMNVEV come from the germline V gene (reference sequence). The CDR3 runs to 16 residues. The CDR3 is CASSLPQGQGLNEQFF. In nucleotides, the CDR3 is TGTGCCAGCAGTTTGCCGCAGGGACAGGGGCTCAATGAGCAGTTCTTC.

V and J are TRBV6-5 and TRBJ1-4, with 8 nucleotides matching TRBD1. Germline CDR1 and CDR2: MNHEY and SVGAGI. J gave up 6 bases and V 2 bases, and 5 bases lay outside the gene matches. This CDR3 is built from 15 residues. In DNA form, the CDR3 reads TGTGCCAGCAGTTACGAAGGACAGGGATATGAAAAACTGTTTTTT. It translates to CASSYEGQGYEKLFF.

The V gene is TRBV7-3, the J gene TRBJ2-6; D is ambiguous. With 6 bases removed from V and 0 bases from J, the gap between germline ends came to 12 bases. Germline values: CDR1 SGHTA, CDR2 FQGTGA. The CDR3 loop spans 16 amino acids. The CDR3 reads CASSPVLTSGANVLTF. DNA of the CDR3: TGTGCCAGCAGTCCGGTACTAACCTCTGGGGCCAACGTCCTGACTTTC.

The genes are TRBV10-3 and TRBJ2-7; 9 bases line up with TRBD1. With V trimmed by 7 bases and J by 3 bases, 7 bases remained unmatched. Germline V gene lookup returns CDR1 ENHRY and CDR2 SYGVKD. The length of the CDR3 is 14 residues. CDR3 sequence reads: CAIKRDRERYEQYF. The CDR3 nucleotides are TGTGCCATCAAACGGGACAGGGAACGCTACGAGCAGTACTTC.